The present T cell receptor beta chain was sequenced within a study of preoperative IRX-2 immunotherapy in early breast cancer (dated by TCRdb to the late 2010s). The CDR3 has 15 amino acids, counting the end cysteine and phenylalanine. The entry retains the CDR3 DNA only, 45 bases that are in frame from base 1. According to the germline V gene (reference sequence), CDR1 reads LNHNV and CDR2 reads YYDKDF. Here V drops 1 base and J drops 4 bases, and the junction holds 3 bases not matched to any gene. Receptors were amplified or captured by the immunoSEQ multiplex PCR assay. The immuneACCESS repertoire file appears here via TCRdb, limited to in-frame rearrangements. These files lack a portion of the clones; in checked studies, under half of the deficit traces to unresolved V genes, and the cause of the others is not known. For this sample the table gives more than 50,000 clones, of which approximately 94% were detected only once. The ten largest clones take up roughly 1.8% of the sample.

In the case of this clone: Its cognate antigen has yet to be identified. Base quality data are lacking; no much larger clone is found one base away.

This specimen's treatment or condition label, interpreted: preoperative locoregional IRX-2 cytokine immunotherapy. The samples were obtained from a phase Ib study in which preoperative, locoregional IRX-2 cytokine immunotherapy intended to prime immune responses was tested. Donors were patients with early-stage breast cancer who received IRX-2 before surgery. Collection took place from a patient treated with IRX-2 immunotherapy. Recombination connected TRBV15 to TRBJ2-3; a stretch of 9 junction bases matches TRBD2. This TCR came from a human donor with breast cancer. The DNA sequence is TGTGCCACCAGCAGAGTTAGCGGGGGTCCAGATACGCAGTATTTT. This encodes CATSRVSGGPDTQYF.